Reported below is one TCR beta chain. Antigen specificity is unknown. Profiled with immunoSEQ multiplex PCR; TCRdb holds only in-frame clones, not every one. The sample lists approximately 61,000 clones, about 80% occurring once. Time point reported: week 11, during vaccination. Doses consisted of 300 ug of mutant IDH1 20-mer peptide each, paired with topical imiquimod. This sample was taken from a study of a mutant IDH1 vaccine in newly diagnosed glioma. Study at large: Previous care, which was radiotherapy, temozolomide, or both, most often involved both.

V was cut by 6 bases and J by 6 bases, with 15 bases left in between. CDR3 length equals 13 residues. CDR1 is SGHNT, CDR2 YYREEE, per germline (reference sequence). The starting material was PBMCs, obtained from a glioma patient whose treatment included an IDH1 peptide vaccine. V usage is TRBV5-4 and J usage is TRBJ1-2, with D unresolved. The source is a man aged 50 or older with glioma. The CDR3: CASKFQSGHGYTF. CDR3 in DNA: TGTGCCAGCAAATTCCAGTCCGGGCATGGCTACACCTTC. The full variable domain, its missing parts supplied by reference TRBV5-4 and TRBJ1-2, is ETGVTQSPTHLIKTRGQQVTLRCSSQSGHNTVSWYQQALGQGPQFIFQYYREEENGRGNFPPRFSGLQFPNYSSELNVNALELDDSALYLCASKFQSGHGYTFGSGTRLTVV.